A single sample is the source of the 8 T cell receptor beta chains below, sequenced in a study of blood T cells in healthy people across ages. The second PCR ran roughly 6 to 11 cycles with a sample-barcoded 5' primer and J-beta primers. TCRdb passed the 5' RACE reads through MiXCR, listing each CDR3 protein once. This sample carries about 640,000 distinct CDR3 sequences, roughly three fifths of them seen once, and the ten largest clones take 30% to 40%. What was sequenced was blood. These receptors came from a man aged 55 to 69 in good health.

The chain combines TRBV20-1 with TRBJ2-5; D may be TRBD1 or TRBD2 (5 bases each). Per the germline V gene, CDR1 is DFQATT and CDR2 is SNEGSKA (reference sequence). The CDR3 is made up of 13 amino acids. V was shortened by 6 bases and J by 4 bases, with 15 bases between the two germline ends. CDR3 sequence: CSAELAGTETQYF. In nucleotides, the CDR3 is TGCAGTGCCGAACTGGCAGGGACAGAGACCCAGTACTTC.

The chain links TRBV20-1 to TRBJ1-4, with D possibly matching TRBD1 (6 bases). Germline V CDR1 and CDR2: DFQATT, SNEGSKA (reference sequence). The CDR3 extends over 14 amino acids. Deletions cut 3 bases from V and 0 bases from J, with 8 bases between. CDR3 bases: TGCAGTGCTAGGGGGGCTGCAACTAATGAAAAACTGTTTTTT. Translated: CSARGAATNEKLFF.

J is TRBJ2-1 and V is TRBV10-3, with 7 bases matching TRBD2. This CDR3 comprises 14 residues. V was pared by 3 bases and J by 9 bases, with 8 bases of the junction left unmatched. Germline loops: CDR1 ENHRY, CDR2 SYGVKD. The CDR3 DNA reads TGTGCCATCAGTGATGGGGGAGGGGCCGGTGAGCAGTTCTTC. Translated, it gives CAISDGGGAGEQFF.

This clonotype was detected a few times. J is TRBJ2-1 and V is TRBV27; 16 bases line up with TRBD2. This CDR3 contains 17 residues. The germline V gene encodes CDR1 MNHEY and CDR2 SMNVEV (reference sequence). V dropped 5 bases and J dropped 10; count of bases not matched to a gene: 11. The CDR3 region has the DNA TGTGCCAGCAGTATACCCGGGACTAGCGGGGGGGCAAGGGAGCAGTTCTTC. Its protein is CASSIPGTSGGAREQFF.

The chain carries TRBV20-1 and TRBJ2-1, with D uncertain. The V and J ends lost 3 bases and 7 bases respectively, with 13 bases between them. Germline CDR1 is DFQATT and CDR2 is SNEGSKA (reference sequence). CDR3 length equals 13 residues. The DNA of the CDR3 is TGCAGTGCTAGCCTCCTAGTTGGGAATGAGCAGTTCTTC. Translated: CSASLLVGNEQFF.

The chain is built from TRBV7-2 and TRBJ2-1; the D gene is possibly TRBD2 (6 bases). The CDR3 consists of 15 residues. V was pared by 6 bases and J by 1 base, with 13 bases between. Germline V gene data show CDR1 as SGHTA and CDR2 as FQGNSA. CDR3 sequence (DNA): TGTGCCAGCAGTCTCAGGGAGGCTTCCTACAATGAGCAGTTCTTC. This translates into CASSLREASYNEQFF.

J is TRBJ2-3 and V is TRBV2; 12 bases are a match to TRBD1. This CDR3 is 14 amino acids long. Trimming cost V 6 bases and J 6 bases; bases outside gene matches: 4. Germline CDR1 is SNHLY and CDR2 is FYNNEI. This CDR3 is CASRRDRGPDTQYF. The CDR3 bases are TGTGCCAGCAGAAGGGACAGGGGGCCCGATACGCAGTATTTT.

In regard to this clonotype: An end of the junction differs from the germline gene, which may be a read error. The rearrangement joins TRBV5-5 to TRBJ1-1; TRBD1 is a possible D gene (5 bases). CDR3 length equals 13 residues. Germline V CDR1 and CDR2: SGHKS, YYEKEE (reference sequence). Here the CDR3 DNA reads TGTGCCAGCAGGTCGGCAGGGAGCACTGCAGCTTTCTTT. Its protein is CASRSAGSTAAFF.